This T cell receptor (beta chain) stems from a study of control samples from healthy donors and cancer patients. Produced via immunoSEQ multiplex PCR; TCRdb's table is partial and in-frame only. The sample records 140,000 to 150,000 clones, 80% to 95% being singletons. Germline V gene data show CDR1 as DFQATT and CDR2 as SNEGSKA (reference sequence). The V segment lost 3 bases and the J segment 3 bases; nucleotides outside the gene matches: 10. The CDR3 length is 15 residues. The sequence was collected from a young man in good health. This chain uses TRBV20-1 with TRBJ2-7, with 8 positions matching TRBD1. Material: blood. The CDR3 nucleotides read TGCAGTGCTAGTTCCTTTCGGACAGGGTACTACGAGCAGTACTTC. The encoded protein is CSASSFRTGYYEQYF.